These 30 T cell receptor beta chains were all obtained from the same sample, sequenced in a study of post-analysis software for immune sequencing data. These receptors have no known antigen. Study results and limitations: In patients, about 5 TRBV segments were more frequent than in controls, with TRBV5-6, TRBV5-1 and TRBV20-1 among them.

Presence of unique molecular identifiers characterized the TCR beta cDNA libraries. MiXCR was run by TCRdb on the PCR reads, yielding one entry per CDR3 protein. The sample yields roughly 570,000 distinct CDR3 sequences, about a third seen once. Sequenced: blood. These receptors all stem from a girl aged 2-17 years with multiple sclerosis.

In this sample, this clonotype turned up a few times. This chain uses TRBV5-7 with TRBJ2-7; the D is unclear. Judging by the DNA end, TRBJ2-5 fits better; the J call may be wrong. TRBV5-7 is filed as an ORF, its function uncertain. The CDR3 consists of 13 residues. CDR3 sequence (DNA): TGTGCCAGCAGTAAGGGCTTGGGAGAGACCCAGTACTTC. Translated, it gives CASSKGLGETQYF.

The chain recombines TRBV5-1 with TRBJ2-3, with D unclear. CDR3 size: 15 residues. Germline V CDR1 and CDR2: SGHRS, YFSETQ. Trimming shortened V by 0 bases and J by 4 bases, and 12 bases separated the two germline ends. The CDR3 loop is CASSLEGTAPDTQYF. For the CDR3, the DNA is TGCGCCAGCAGCTTGGAAGGCACGGCTCCAGATACGCAGTATTTT.

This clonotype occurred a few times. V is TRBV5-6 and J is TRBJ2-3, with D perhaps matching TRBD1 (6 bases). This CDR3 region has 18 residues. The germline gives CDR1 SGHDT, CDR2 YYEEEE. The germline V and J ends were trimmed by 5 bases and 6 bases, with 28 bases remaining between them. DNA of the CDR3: TGTGCCAGCAGTCCCGGGTGGACAGCAAAATCAGAGGGGGATACGCAGTATTTT. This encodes CASSPGWTAKSEGDTQYF.

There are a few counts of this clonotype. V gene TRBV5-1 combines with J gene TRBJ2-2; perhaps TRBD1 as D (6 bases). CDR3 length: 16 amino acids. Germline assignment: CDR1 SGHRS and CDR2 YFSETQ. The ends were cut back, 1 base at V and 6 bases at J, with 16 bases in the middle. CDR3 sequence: CASSLRSGAQAGELFF. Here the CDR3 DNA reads TGCGCCAGCAGCTTGCGGTCAGGGGCCCAGGCCGGGGAGCTGTTTTTT.

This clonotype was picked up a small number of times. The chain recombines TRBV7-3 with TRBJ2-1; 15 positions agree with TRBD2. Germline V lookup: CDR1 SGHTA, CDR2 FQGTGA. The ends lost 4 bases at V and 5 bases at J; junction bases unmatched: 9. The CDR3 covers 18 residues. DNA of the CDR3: TGTGCCAGCAGCTCCGGACTAGCGGGGGGGCGTAGGAACAATGAGCAGTTCTTC. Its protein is CASSSGLAGGRRNNEQFF.

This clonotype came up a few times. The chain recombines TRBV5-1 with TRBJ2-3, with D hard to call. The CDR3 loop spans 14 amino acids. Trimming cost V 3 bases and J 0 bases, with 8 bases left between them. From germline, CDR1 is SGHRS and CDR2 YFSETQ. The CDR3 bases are TGCGCCAGCAGCTACACTTCCAGCACAGATACGCAGTATTTT. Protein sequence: CASSYTSSTDTQYF.

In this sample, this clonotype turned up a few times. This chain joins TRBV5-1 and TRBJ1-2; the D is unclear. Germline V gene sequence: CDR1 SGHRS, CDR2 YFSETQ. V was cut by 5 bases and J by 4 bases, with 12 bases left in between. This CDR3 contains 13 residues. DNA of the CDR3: TGCGCCAGCAGTCCGGGGTATAGCTATGGCTACACCTTC. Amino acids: CASSPGYSYGYTF.

The CDR3 DNA follows: TGTGCCAGCGAGGACCAGGCCACAGATACGCAGTATTTT. Amino acid sequence: CASEDQATDTQYF. The chain employs TRBV6-2 or TRBV6-3 and TRBJ2-3; D call uncertain. The CDR3 covers 13 residues. CDR1 is MNHEY, CDR2 SVGEGT, per germline. Trimming took off 8 bases at V and 2 bases at J, with 11 bases between the two ends.

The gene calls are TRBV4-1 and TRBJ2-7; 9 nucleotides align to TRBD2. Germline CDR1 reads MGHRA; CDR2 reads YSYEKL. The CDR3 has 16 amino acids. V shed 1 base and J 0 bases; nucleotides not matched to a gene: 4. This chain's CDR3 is CASSQGLAASSYEQYF. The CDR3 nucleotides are TGCGCCAGCAGCCAAGGACTAGCGGCGAGCTCCTACGAGCAGTACTTC.

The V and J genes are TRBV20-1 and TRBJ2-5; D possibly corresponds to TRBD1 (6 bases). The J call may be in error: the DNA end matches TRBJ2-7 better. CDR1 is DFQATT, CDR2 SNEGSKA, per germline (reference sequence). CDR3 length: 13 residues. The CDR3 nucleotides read TGCAGTGCCAGGACAGCCCTGGCCTACGAGCAGTACTTC. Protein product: CSARTALAYEQYF.

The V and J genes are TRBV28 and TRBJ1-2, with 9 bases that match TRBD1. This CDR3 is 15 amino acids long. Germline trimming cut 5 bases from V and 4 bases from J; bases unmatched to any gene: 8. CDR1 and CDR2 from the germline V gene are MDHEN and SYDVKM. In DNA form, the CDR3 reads TGTGCCAGCAGTCACGCGACAGGGGGAGGCTATGGCTACACCTTC. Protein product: CASSHATGGGYGYTF.

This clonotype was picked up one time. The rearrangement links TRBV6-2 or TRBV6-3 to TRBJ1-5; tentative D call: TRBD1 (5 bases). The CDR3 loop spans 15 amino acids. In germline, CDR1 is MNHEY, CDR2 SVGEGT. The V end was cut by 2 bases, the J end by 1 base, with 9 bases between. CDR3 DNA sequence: TGTGCCAGCAGTTACGAGACAGAGAGCAATCAGCCCCAGCATTTT. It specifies CASSYETESNQPQHF.

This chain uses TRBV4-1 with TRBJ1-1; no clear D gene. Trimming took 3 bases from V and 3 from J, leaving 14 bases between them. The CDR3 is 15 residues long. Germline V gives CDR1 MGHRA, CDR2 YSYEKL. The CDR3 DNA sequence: TGCGCCAGCAGCCACACAGCTTTATCTGACACTGAAGCTTTCTTT. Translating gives CASSHTALSDTEAFF.

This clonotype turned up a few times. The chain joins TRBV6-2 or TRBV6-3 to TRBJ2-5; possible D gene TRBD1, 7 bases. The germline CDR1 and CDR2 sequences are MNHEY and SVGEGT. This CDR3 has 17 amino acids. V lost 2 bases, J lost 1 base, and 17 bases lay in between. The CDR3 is CASSYGGTENIQETQYF. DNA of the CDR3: TGTGCCAGCAGTTACGGAGGGACAGAAAATATCCAAGAGACCCAGTACTTC.

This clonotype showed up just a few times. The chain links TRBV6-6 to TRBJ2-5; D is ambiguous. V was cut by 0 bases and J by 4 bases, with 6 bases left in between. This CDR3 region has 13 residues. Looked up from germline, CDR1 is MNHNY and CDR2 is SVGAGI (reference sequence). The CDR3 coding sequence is TGTGCCAGCAGTTACTCGGGCACAGAGACCCAGTACTTC. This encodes CASSYSGTETQYF.

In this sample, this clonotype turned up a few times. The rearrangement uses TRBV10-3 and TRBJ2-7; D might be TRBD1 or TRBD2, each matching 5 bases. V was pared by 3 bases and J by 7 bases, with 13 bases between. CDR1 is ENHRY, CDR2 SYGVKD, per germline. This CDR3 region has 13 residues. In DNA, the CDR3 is TGTGCCATCAGTGAAGGGACCCTTGGGGAGCAGTACTTC. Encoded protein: CAISEGTLGEQYF.

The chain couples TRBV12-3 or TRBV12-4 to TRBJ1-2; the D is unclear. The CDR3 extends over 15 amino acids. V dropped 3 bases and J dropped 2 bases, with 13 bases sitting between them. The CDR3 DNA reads TGTGCCAGCAGTTTGATCGGAGGTACAAACTATGGCTACACCTTC. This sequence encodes CASSLIGGTNYGYTF.

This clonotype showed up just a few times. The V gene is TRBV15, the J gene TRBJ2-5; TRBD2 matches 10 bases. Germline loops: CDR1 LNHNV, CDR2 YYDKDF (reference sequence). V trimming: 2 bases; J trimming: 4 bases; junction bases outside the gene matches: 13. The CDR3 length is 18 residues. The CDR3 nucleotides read TGTGCCACCAGCAGAATAACCACTAGCGGGGTAGCAAGAGAGACCCAGTACTTC. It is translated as CATSRITTSGVARETQYF.

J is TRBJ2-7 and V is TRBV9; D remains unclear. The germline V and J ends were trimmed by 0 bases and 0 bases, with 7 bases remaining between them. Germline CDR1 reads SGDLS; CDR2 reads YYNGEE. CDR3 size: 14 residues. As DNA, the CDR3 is TGTGCCAGCAGCGTAGGTGGCAACTCCTACGAGCAGTACTTC. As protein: CASSVGGNSYEQYF.

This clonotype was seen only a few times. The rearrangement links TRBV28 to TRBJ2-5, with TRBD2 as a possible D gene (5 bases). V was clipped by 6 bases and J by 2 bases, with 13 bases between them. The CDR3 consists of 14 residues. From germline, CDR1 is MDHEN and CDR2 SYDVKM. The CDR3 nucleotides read TGTGCCAGCAGGTTCCTCGGCGGGCAAGAGACCCAGTACTTC. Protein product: CASRFLGGQETQYF.

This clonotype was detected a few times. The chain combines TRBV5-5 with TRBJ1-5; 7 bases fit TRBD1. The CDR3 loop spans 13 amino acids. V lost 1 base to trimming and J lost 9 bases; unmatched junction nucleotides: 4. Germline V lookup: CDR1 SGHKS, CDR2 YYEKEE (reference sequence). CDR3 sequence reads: CASSLQGVRPQHF. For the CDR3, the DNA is TGTGCCAGCAGCTTGCAGGGGGTTCGGCCCCAGCATTTT.

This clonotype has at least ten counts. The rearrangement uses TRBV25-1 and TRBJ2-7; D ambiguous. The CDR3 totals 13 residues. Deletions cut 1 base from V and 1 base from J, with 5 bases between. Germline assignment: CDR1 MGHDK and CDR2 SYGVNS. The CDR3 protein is CASSESGSYEQYF. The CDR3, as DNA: TGTGCCAGCAGTGAATCCGGATCCTACGAGCAGTACTTC.

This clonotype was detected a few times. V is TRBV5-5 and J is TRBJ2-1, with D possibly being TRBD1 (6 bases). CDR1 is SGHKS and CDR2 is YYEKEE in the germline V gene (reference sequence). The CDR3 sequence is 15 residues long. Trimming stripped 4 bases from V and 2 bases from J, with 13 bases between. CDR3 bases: TGTGCCAGCAGCCTGACAGGTGATCCCTACAATGAGCAGTTCTTC. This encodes CASSLTGDPYNEQFF.

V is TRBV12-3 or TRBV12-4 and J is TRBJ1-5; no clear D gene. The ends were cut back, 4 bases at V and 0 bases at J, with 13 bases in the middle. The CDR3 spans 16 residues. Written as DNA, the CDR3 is TGTGCCAGCAGTTCCAACAGCCTTTATAGCAATCAGCCCCAGCATTTT. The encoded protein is CASSSNSLYSNQPQHF.

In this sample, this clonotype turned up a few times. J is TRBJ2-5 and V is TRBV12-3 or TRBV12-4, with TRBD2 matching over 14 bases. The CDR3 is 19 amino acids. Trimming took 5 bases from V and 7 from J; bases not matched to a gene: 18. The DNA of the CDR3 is TGTGCCAGCAGTCCCGGGACTAGCGGGGGCCTTCGTCTACTGGGGACCCAGTACTTC. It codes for CASSPGTSGGLRLLGTQYF.

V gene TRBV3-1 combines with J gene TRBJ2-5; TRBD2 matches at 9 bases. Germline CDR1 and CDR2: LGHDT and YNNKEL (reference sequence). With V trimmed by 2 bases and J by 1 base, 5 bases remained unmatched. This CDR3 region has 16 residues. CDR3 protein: CASSQRKAGGQETQYF. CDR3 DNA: TGTGCCAGCAGCCAAAGGAAAGCGGGGGGCCAAGAGACCCAGTACTTC.

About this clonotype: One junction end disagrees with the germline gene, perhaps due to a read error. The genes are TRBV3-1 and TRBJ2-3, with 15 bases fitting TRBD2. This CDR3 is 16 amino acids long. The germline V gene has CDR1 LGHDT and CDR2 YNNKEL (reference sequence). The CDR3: CASSDWTSGGVVAQDF. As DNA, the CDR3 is TGTGCCAGCAGCGACTGGACTAGCGGGGGGGTGGTGGCGCAGGATTTT.

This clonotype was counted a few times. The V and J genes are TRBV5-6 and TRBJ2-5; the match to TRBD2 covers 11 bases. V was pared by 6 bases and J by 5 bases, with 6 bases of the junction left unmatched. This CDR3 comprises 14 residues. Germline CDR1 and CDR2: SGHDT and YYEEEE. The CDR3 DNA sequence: TGTGCCAGCACCGTAGCGGGGGGGCAGGAGACCCAGTACTTC. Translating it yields CASTVAGGQETQYF. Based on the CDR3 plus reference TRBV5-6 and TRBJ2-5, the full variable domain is DAGVTQSPTHLIKTRGQQVTLRCSPKSGHDTVSWYQQALGQGPQFIFQYYEEEERQRGNFPDRFSGHQFPNYSSELNVNALLLGDSALYLCASTVAGGQETQYFGPGTRLLVL.

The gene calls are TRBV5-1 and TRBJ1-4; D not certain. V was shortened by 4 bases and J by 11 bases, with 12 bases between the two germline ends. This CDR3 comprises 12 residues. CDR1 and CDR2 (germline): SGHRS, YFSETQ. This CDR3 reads CASSQDLGKLFF. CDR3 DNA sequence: TGCGCCAGCAGCCAGGATCTAGGTAAACTGTTTTTT.

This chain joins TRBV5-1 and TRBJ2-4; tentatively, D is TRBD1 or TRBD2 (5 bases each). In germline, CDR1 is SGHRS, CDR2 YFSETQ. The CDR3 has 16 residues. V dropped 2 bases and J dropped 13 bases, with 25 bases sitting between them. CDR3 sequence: CASSFLEGRFMSDQYF. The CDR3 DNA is TGCGCCAGCAGCTTCCTCGAGGGACGCTTTATGTCGGACCAGTACTTC.